These 3 T cell receptor beta chains originate from one sample sequenced in a study of human T cells and chemical hapten exposure. Time point noted: pre-sensitization, week 0. Treatment given: therapeutic diphenylcyclopropenone sensitization with weekly scalp DPC. TCRdb itself ran the RACE reads through MiXCR, one entry per CDR3 protein. The profile shows some 300,000 distinct CDR3 sequences, about 5.4% of them singletons. Material: whole blood, obtained in connection with sensitization to the hapten diphenylcyclopropenone (DPC). The source is a young woman with alopecia areata. Some clones in this sample may be carry-over from other donors' samples.

This clonotype was counted only a few times. V and J are TRBV20-1 and TRBJ1-3; D gene ambiguous. CDR3 length: 11 amino acids. Trimming pared 5 bases from V and 1 base from J, leaving 3 bases between. From germline, CDR1 is DFQATT and CDR2 SNEGSKA (reference sequence). The CDR3 bases are TGCAGTGCTTTGTCTGGAAACACCATATATTTT. Translation: CSALSGNTIYF.

This clonotype was seen repeatedly, ten times or more. The V gene is TRBV12-3 or TRBV12-4, the J gene TRBJ2-5, with 10 positions matching TRBD2. After removal of 3 bases from V and 1 base from J, the junction contained 5 bases not matched to a gene. The CDR3 extends over 16 amino acids. Written as DNA, the CDR3 is TGTGCCAGCAGTTTTGAGGTAGCGGGGGGCCAAGAGACCCAGTACTTC. Translation gives CASSFEVAGGQETQYF.

The chain has TRBV15 and TRBJ1-6; perhaps TRBD1 as D (6 bases). Germline loops: CDR1 LNHNV, CDR2 YYDKDF (reference sequence). Trimming cost V 0 bases and J 7 bases, with 10 bases left between them. The CDR3 is 15 residues long. CDR3 amino acids: CATSREGGWNSPLHF. Here the CDR3 DNA reads TGTGCCACCAGCAGAGAAGGGGGTTGGAATTCACCCCTCCACTTT.